Sequencing of this TCR beta chain was carried out in a study of STAT3 mutations in large granular lymphocyte leukemia. Turning to the study itself: Canonical activating STAT3 mutations were detected in roughly half of the longitudinally sequenced T-LGLL patients. Study outcomes and limitations: Every T-cell large granular lymphocyte leukemia patient had at least one immunodominant TCR beta clonotype.

Libraries were prepared by immunoSEQ multiplex PCR; TCRdb keeps only in-frame clonotypes and omits some of them. Here the sample spans a few thousand clones, 65% to 75% being singletons. The CDR3 is 13 residues long. CDR1 is SGHRS and CDR2 is YFSETQ in the germline V gene. Germline trimming cut 2 bases from V and 5 bases from J; bases unmatched to any gene: 1. To note about this clone: Its antigen remains unknown.

The V and J genes are TRBV5-1 and TRBJ2-5; TRBD1 agrees at 9 bases. This clonotype was sampled from a man aged 55-75 years with T-cell large granular lymphocyte leukemia. Some clones in this sample may be carry-over from other donors' samples. Sequencing input: peripheral blood mononuclear cells. The CDR3, as DNA: TGCGCCAGCAGCTTTGGGACAGGGGAGACCCAGTACTTC. The encoded protein is CASSFGTGETQYF.